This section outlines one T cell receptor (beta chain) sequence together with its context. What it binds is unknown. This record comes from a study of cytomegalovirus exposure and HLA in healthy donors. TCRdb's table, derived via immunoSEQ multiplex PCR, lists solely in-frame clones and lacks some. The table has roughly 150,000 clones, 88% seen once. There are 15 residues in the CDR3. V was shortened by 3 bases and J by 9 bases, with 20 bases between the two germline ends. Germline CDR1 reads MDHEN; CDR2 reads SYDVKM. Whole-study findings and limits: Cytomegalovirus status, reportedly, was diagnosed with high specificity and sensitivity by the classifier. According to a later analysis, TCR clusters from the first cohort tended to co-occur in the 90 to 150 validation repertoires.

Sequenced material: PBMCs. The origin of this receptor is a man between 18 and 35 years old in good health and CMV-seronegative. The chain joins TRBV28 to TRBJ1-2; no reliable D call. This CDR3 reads CASSLNSPRGMSYTF. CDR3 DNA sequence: TGTGCCAGCAGTTTGAACAGCCCCCGCGGGATGAGCTACACCTTC.